Each of the 26 T cell receptor beta chains below was sequenced from the same sample in a study of Ad26.COV2.S vaccination and SARS-CoV-2 variants. Documented treatment: about 20 received Ad26.COV2.S at low or high dose, single or two shots; about 5 received placebo; per-sample allocation not given. Each sample was drawn 63 days after the first injection (of vaccine or placebo). Profiling relied on immunoSEQ multiplex PCR, and the TCRdb table lists in-frame clones only, not all of them. The sample carries approximately 300,000 clones, just under 85% recorded once. The starting material was peripheral blood, obtained in a trial of Ad26.COV2.S vaccine versus placebo. These receptors originate from a person aged 18-65 years who received the Ad26.COV2.S COVID-19 vaccine or a placebo.

CDR3 protein: CSVEAEGGETQYF. The CDR3 DNA sequence: TGCAGCGTTGAAGCGGAAGGGGGGGAGACCCAGTACTTC. The V call is TRBV29-1, the J call TRBJ2-5; D assignment may be TRBD1 or TRBD2 (6 bases each). Trimming stripped 1 base from V and 5 bases from J, with 11 bases between. CDR3 length: 13 residues. The germline CDR1 and CDR2 sequences are SQVTM and ANQGSEA.

The chain links TRBV5-1 to TRBJ1-1, with D possibly matching TRBD1 (6 bases). V was cut by 4 bases and J by 4 bases, with 11 bases left in between. Germline V gene data show CDR1 as SGHRS and CDR2 as YFSETQ. The CDR3 covers 13 residues. CDR3: CASSITGTTEAFF. Here the CDR3 DNA reads TGCGCCAGCAGCATAACAGGGACCACTGAAGCTTTCTTT.

The V and J genes are TRBV7-2 and TRBJ2-1, with TRBD2 identical over 13 bases. The CDR3 length is 16 residues. Germline V gene data show CDR1 as SGHTA and CDR2 as FQGNSA. V lost 5 bases and J lost 15; bases outside the gene matches: 16. CDR3 nucleotides: TGTGCCAGCAGCCCCGGGACTAGCGGGGCCTTTTTCTCGGGGTTCTTC. It is translated as CASSPGTSGAFFSGFF. Drawing the rest from reference TRBV7-2 and TRBJ2-1, the complete variable domain is GAGVSQSPSNKVTEKGKDVELRCDPISGHTALYWYRQSLGQGLEFLIYFQGNSAPDKSGLPSDRFSAERTGGSVSTLTIQRTQQEDSAVYLCASSPGTSGAFFSGFFGPGTRLTVL.

This chain connects TRBV15 to TRBJ2-7, with 10 bases that match TRBD1. Trimming at V came to 5 bases and at J to 3 bases, leaving 7 bases not matched to a gene. From germline, CDR1 is LNHNV and CDR2 YYDKDF (reference sequence). This CDR3 has 15 amino acids. The CDR3, as DNA: TGTGCCACCAGCCGACGAGGGACAGGGGTCTACGAGCAGTACTTC. As protein: CATSRRGTGVYEQYF.

The chain combines TRBV11-3 with TRBJ2-2; weak D call: TRBD1 (8 bases). The CDR3 contains 15 residues. CDR1 is SGHNT and CDR2 is YENEEA in the germline V gene. V was pared by 5 bases and J by 5 bases, with 15 bases between. This CDR3 reads CASSPDRGGTGELFF. DNA for the CDR3: TGTGCCAGCAGCCCAGACAGGGGAGGGACCGGGGAGCTGTTTTTT.

The chain recombines TRBV4-2 with TRBJ1-5; D unresolved. Trimming removed 0 bases at V and 6 bases at J, with 6 bases between. The CDR3 sequence is 13 residues long. Looked up from germline, CDR1 is LGHNA and CDR2 is YNFKEQ. The CDR3 protein is CASSQDLRQPQHF. CDR3 bases: TGTGCCAGCAGCCAAGATCTTCGTCAGCCCCAGCATTTT.

The chain carries TRBV7-9 and TRBJ2-2; D is uncertain. The CDR3 totals 11 residues. Deletions cut 5 bases from V and 8 bases from J, with 6 bases between. Per germline, CDR1 SEHNR and CDR2 FQNEAQ (reference sequence). For the CDR3, the DNA is TGTGCCAGCAGCCCGGTAGGGGAGCTGTTTTTT. Translated, it gives CASSPVGELFF. The full variable domain, in which reference TRBV7-9 and TRBJ2-2 provide the parts outside the CDR3, is DTGVSQNPRHKITKRGQNVTFRCDPISEHNRLYWYRQTLGQGPEFLTYFQNEAQLEKSRLLSDRFSAERPKGSFSTLEIQRTEQGDSAMYLCASSPVGELFFGEGSRLTVL.

The chain couples TRBV2 to TRBJ2-7; weak D call: TRBD2 (6 bases). Trimming pared 0 bases from V and 7 bases from J, leaving 13 bases between. CDR3 length: 14 amino acids. Germline loops: CDR1 SNHLY, CDR2 FYNNEI. This CDR3 is CASSEALRGGEQYF. The CDR3 DNA reads TGTGCCAGCAGTGAAGCCTTGCGGGGAGGTGAGCAGTACTTC.

The genes are TRBV6-5 and TRBJ1-5; D not certain. Germline V CDR1 and CDR2: MNHEY, SVGAGI. There are 14 residues in the CDR3. The V end lost 6 bases, the J end lost 9 bases, and 18 bases lay between the germline ends. DNA for the CDR3: TGTGCCAGCAGCAACGTGGGCCGCCATGGGCCCCAGCATTTT. Translated: CASSNVGRHGPQHF.

The chain employs TRBV11-3 and TRBJ2-1; 7 bases align to TRBD1. The CDR3 has 11 residues. The trim removed 5 bases at V and 15 bases at J, leaving 7 bases unmatched. Germline V gene data show CDR1 as SGHNT and CDR2 as YENEEA. CDR3 loop: CASSADRVAFF. The CDR3 nucleotides read TGTGCCAGCAGCGCCGACAGGGTGGCGTTCTTC.

V usage is TRBV5-1 and J usage is TRBJ2-7; a possible D gene is TRBD2 (7 bases). The V gene lost 6 bases and the J gene lost 4 bases, with 17 bases spanning the gap. CDR3 length: 14 amino acids. Germline loops: CDR1 SGHRS, CDR2 YFSETQ. CDR3 in DNA: TGCGCCAGCAAGGAGGGGGGGACCCTATACGAGCAGTACTTC. It yields the protein CASKEGGTLYEQYF. Based on the CDR3 plus reference TRBV5-1 and TRBJ2-7, the full variable domain is KAGVTQTPRYLIKTRGQQVTLSCSPISGHRSVSWYQQTPGQGLQFLFEYFSETQRNKGNFPGRFSGRQFSNSRSEMNVSTLELGDSALYLCASKEGGTLYEQYFGPGTRLTVT.

This rearrangement joins TRBV7-2 to TRBJ1-1; no firm D call. The V gene lost 3 bases and the J gene lost 1 base, with 6 bases spanning the gap. This CDR3 comprises 13 residues. CDR1 is SGHTA and CDR2 is FQGNSA in the germline V gene. The CDR3 bases are TGTGCCAGCAGCTTTACACAGAACACTGAAGCTTTCTTT. As protein: CASSFTQNTEAFF.

This clone was detected only a few times. This sequence joins TRBV5-1 and TRBJ1-2, with no clear D. Looked up from germline, CDR1 is SGHRS and CDR2 is YFSETQ. The CDR3 length is 15 residues. Trimming cost V 0 bases and J 1 base, with 10 bases left between them. This CDR3 is CASSLGGAFNYGYTF. The CDR3, as DNA: TGCGCCAGCAGCTTGGGAGGTGCCTTTAACTATGGCTACACCTTC.

The rearrangement uses TRBV3-1 (or the pseudogene TRBV3-2) and TRBJ2-6; D is uncertain. CDR3 length: 14 amino acids. Trimming left V 6 bases short and J 4 bases short, with 10 bases between. In germline, CDR1 is LGHDT, CDR2 YNNKEL (reference sequence). The DNA of the CDR3 is TGTGCCAGCAGGGACCTCCCCGGGGCCAACGTCCTGACTTTC. It translates to CASRDLPGANVLTF.

The V and J genes are TRBV6-6 and TRBJ2-1; 12 bases fit TRBD2. V was pared by 5 bases and J by 3 bases, with 2 bases of the junction left unmatched. Germline V gives CDR1 MNHNY, CDR2 SVGAGI (reference sequence). The CDR3 length is 15 residues. CDR3 nucleotide sequence: TGTGCCAGCAGTAAACTAGCGGGGGGCTACAATGAGCAGTTCTTC. Its protein product is CASSKLAGGYNEQFF.

The rearrangement links TRBV6-5 to TRBJ1-5; perhaps TRBD1 as D (5 bases). CDR3 length equals 15 residues. The V end was cut by 8 bases, the J end by 5 bases, with 19 bases between. Germline CDR1 reads MNHEY; CDR2 reads SVGAGI. The CDR3 DNA sequence: TGTGCCAGCTCTAAATTTAGGGTAGGGGATCAGCCCCAGCATTTT. Translation: CASSKFRVGDQPQHF.

The rearrangement uses TRBV7-9 and TRBJ2-7, with unresolved D. V was cut by 4 bases and J by 1 base, with 14 bases left in between. CDR3 length: 15 amino acids. Germline CDR1 SEHNR, CDR2 FQNEAQ (reference sequence). This CDR3 reads CASSSEFSGSYEQYF. CDR3 nucleotides: TGTGCCAGCAGCTCCGAGTTTTCAGGATCCTACGAGCAGTACTTC.

The genes are TRBV5-1 and TRBJ2-3; D not resolved. This CDR3 comprises 15 residues. The germline gives CDR1 SGHRS, CDR2 YFSETQ. V lost 4 bases to trimming and J lost 1 base, with 13 bases between them. CDR3: CASSPVLMGTDTQYF. The CDR3 DNA follows: TGCGCCAGCAGCCCGGTCCTGATGGGCACAGATACGCAGTATTTT.

The chain couples TRBV3-1 (or the pseudogene TRBV3-2) to TRBJ2-7; 9 bases line up with TRBD1. Germline loops: CDR1 LGHDT, CDR2 YNNKEL (reference sequence). The CDR3 totals 15 residues. After removal of 4 bases from V and 2 bases from J, the junction contained 6 bases not matched to a gene. CDR3: CASSLLRTGAYEQYF. The CDR3 region has the DNA TGTGCCAGCAGCCTACTGCGGACAGGGGCCTACGAGCAGTACTTC.

This clone has only one observation. The rearrangement uses TRBV28 and TRBJ1-2, with D hard to call. CDR3 length: 12 amino acids. Germline V gives CDR1 MDHEN, CDR2 SYDVKM. The germline V and J ends were trimmed by 6 bases and 4 bases, with 9 bases remaining between them. In DNA form, the CDR3 reads TGTGCCAGCAGCCGACCGTCCTATGGCTACACCTTC. Translated: CASSRPSYGYTF.

J is TRBJ1-1 and V is TRBV7-8; 7 bases fit TRBD1. Germline CDR1 and CDR2: SGHVS and FQNEAQ. The CDR3 loop spans 16 amino acids. Germline trimming cut 3 bases from V and 0 bases from J; bases unmatched to any gene: 7. CDR3 DNA sequence: TGTGCCAGCAGCTTTCCGACAGGGCGTATGAACACTGAAGCTTTCTTT. Translating it yields CASSFPTGRMNTEAFF. Together with reference TRBV7-8 and TRBJ1-1, the CDR3 gives the full variable domain: GAGVSQSPRYKVAKRGQDVALRCDPISGHVSLFWYQQALGQGPEFLTYFQNEAQLDKSGLPSDRFFAERPEGSVSTLKIQRTQQEDSAVYLCASSFPTGRMNTEAFFGQGTRLTVV.

The chain combines TRBV5-1 with TRBJ1-1; unclear D gene. Trimming took 2 bases from V and 1 from J, leaving 18 bases between them. Germline V lookup: CDR1 SGHRS, CDR2 YFSETQ. The CDR3 is 17 amino acids. CDR3 amino acids: CASSFLSQDLTNTEAFF. CDR3 bases: TGCGCCAGCAGCTTTCTGTCCCAGGATCTTACGAACACTGAAGCTTTCTTT.

The rearrangement uses TRBV19 and TRBJ2-5, with TRBD2 matching over 10 bases. CDR1 LNHDA and CDR2 SQIVND come from the germline V gene (reference sequence). This CDR3 is 16 amino acids long. V dropped 1 base and J dropped 6; count of bases not matched to a gene: 8. The CDR3 is CASSIGSGGAEKTQYF. The DNA of the CDR3 is TGTGCCAGTAGTATAGGGAGCGGGGGGGCCGAAAAGACCCAGTACTTC.

This rearrangement joins TRBV7-9 to TRBJ2-7, with a possible D match to TRBD1 (5 bases). V shed 5 bases and J shed 2 bases, with 10 bases lying between them. This CDR3 is built from 13 residues. Germline assignment: CDR1 SEHNR and CDR2 FQNEAQ (reference sequence). The CDR3 DNA follows: TGTGCCAGCAGCGGTACAGGACCCTACGAGCAGTACTTC. Translating it yields CASSGTGPYEQYF.

The V call is TRBV5-4, the J call TRBJ2-2; D is unclear. Trimming cost V 0 bases and J 1 base, with 7 bases left between them. CDR3 length: 15 amino acids. The germline gives CDR1 SGHNT, CDR2 YYREEE (reference sequence). The CDR3 bases are TGTGCCAGCAGCTTGGCCGCGCAGAACACCGGGGAGCTGTTTTTT. Translating it yields CASSLAAQNTGELFF.

J is TRBJ2-5 and V is TRBV3-1 (or the pseudogene TRBV3-2); tentatively, D is TRBD2 (6 bases). CDR1 and CDR2 (germline): LGHDT, YNNKEL (reference sequence). V lost 6 bases to trimming and J lost 2 bases, with 13 bases between them. The CDR3 totals 14 residues. The CDR3 bases are TGTGCCAGCAGGCCTCTAGCGAGACAAGAGACCCAGTACTTC. Residues: CASRPLARQETQYF.